This TCR beta chain is drawn from a study of cytomegalovirus exposure and HLA in healthy donors. Findings of the study overall: For most TCR sequences rarity was the rule, although some public TCRs occurred in many donors. Sequencing depth across donors, presence/absence analyses assumed, was roughly uniform. Reported findings show TCR beta sequences accurately forecast HLA-A and HLA-B alleles in most subjects. Available immune exposure information was restricted to CMV serostatus only.

On this clone: Its antigen is undetermined.

Germline trimming cut 3 bases from V and 6 bases from J; bases unmatched to any gene: 3. CDR1 and CDR2 from the germline V gene are MGHRA and YSYEKL. This CDR3 is 14 amino acids long. PCR employed 60 Vbeta and 13 Jbeta primers. The table came from immunoSEQ multiplex PCR; TCRdb's copy has only in-frame clones and leaves some out. The top ten hold around 3.4% of the sample, which has 150,000 to 200,000 clones, about 80% seen once. Sequencing was performed on PBMCs. The receptor's source is a man aged 25-40 years in good health and CMV-seropositive. The V call is TRBV4-1, the J call TRBJ2-2, with 8 nucleotides matching TRBD2. The CDR3 nucleotides read TGCGCCAGCAGCCATCCCGGGGGGGCCGGGGAGCTGTTTTTT. It yields the protein CASSHPGGAGELFF.